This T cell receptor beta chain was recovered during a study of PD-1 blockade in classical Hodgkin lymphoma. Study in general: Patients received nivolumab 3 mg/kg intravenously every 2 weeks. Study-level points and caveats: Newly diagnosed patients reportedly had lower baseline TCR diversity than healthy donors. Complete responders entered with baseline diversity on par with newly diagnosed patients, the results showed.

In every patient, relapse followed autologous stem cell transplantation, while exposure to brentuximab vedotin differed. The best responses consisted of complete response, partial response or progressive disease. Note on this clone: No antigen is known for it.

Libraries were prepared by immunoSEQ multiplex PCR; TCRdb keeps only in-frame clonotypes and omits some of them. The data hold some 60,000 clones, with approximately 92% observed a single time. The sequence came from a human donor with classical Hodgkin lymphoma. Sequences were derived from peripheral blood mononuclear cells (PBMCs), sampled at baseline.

The DNA of the CDR3 is TGTGCCAGCAGTACTAGCGGGGCTATATTGGATACGCAGTATTTT. Protein: CASSTSGAILDTQYF. This chain joins TRBV27 and TRBJ2-3, with TRBD2 identical over 10 bases. With 5 bases clipped from V and 6 bases from J, the junction kept 8 bases outside the gene matches. The CDR3 has 15 residues. The germline V gene has CDR1 MNHEY and CDR2 SMNVEV (reference sequence).